This T cell receptor beta chain was sequenced during a study of radiotherapy plus CTLA-4 blockade in lung cancer. Notes on the study in general: How blood T cell clones changed early, along with interferon-beta, reportedly forecast response best.

As to this clone: Its antigen is not known.

Only in-frame clones appear in the TCRdb table, and some are missing; sequencing was by immunoSEQ multiplex PCR. The repertoire includes around 40,000 clones, more than 65% of them detected once, and 9.8% sits in the top ten. V trimming: 0 bases; J trimming: 5 bases; junction bases outside the gene matches: 4. The germline V gene has CDR1 SGHNT and CDR2 YYREEE (reference sequence). The CDR3 contains 15 residues. V gene TRBV5-4 combines with J gene TRBJ1-4; 7 bases are a match to TRBD1. This TCR came from a human donor with non-small cell lung cancer who had stable disease on radiotherapy plus ipilimumab. The sequencing here drew on peripheral blood, taken from a patient treated with radiotherapy plus ipilimumab. The CDR3 DNA reads TGTGCCAGCAGCTTGGCTCCGACAGGGAATGAAAAACTGTTTTTT. This encodes CASSLAPTGNEKLFF.